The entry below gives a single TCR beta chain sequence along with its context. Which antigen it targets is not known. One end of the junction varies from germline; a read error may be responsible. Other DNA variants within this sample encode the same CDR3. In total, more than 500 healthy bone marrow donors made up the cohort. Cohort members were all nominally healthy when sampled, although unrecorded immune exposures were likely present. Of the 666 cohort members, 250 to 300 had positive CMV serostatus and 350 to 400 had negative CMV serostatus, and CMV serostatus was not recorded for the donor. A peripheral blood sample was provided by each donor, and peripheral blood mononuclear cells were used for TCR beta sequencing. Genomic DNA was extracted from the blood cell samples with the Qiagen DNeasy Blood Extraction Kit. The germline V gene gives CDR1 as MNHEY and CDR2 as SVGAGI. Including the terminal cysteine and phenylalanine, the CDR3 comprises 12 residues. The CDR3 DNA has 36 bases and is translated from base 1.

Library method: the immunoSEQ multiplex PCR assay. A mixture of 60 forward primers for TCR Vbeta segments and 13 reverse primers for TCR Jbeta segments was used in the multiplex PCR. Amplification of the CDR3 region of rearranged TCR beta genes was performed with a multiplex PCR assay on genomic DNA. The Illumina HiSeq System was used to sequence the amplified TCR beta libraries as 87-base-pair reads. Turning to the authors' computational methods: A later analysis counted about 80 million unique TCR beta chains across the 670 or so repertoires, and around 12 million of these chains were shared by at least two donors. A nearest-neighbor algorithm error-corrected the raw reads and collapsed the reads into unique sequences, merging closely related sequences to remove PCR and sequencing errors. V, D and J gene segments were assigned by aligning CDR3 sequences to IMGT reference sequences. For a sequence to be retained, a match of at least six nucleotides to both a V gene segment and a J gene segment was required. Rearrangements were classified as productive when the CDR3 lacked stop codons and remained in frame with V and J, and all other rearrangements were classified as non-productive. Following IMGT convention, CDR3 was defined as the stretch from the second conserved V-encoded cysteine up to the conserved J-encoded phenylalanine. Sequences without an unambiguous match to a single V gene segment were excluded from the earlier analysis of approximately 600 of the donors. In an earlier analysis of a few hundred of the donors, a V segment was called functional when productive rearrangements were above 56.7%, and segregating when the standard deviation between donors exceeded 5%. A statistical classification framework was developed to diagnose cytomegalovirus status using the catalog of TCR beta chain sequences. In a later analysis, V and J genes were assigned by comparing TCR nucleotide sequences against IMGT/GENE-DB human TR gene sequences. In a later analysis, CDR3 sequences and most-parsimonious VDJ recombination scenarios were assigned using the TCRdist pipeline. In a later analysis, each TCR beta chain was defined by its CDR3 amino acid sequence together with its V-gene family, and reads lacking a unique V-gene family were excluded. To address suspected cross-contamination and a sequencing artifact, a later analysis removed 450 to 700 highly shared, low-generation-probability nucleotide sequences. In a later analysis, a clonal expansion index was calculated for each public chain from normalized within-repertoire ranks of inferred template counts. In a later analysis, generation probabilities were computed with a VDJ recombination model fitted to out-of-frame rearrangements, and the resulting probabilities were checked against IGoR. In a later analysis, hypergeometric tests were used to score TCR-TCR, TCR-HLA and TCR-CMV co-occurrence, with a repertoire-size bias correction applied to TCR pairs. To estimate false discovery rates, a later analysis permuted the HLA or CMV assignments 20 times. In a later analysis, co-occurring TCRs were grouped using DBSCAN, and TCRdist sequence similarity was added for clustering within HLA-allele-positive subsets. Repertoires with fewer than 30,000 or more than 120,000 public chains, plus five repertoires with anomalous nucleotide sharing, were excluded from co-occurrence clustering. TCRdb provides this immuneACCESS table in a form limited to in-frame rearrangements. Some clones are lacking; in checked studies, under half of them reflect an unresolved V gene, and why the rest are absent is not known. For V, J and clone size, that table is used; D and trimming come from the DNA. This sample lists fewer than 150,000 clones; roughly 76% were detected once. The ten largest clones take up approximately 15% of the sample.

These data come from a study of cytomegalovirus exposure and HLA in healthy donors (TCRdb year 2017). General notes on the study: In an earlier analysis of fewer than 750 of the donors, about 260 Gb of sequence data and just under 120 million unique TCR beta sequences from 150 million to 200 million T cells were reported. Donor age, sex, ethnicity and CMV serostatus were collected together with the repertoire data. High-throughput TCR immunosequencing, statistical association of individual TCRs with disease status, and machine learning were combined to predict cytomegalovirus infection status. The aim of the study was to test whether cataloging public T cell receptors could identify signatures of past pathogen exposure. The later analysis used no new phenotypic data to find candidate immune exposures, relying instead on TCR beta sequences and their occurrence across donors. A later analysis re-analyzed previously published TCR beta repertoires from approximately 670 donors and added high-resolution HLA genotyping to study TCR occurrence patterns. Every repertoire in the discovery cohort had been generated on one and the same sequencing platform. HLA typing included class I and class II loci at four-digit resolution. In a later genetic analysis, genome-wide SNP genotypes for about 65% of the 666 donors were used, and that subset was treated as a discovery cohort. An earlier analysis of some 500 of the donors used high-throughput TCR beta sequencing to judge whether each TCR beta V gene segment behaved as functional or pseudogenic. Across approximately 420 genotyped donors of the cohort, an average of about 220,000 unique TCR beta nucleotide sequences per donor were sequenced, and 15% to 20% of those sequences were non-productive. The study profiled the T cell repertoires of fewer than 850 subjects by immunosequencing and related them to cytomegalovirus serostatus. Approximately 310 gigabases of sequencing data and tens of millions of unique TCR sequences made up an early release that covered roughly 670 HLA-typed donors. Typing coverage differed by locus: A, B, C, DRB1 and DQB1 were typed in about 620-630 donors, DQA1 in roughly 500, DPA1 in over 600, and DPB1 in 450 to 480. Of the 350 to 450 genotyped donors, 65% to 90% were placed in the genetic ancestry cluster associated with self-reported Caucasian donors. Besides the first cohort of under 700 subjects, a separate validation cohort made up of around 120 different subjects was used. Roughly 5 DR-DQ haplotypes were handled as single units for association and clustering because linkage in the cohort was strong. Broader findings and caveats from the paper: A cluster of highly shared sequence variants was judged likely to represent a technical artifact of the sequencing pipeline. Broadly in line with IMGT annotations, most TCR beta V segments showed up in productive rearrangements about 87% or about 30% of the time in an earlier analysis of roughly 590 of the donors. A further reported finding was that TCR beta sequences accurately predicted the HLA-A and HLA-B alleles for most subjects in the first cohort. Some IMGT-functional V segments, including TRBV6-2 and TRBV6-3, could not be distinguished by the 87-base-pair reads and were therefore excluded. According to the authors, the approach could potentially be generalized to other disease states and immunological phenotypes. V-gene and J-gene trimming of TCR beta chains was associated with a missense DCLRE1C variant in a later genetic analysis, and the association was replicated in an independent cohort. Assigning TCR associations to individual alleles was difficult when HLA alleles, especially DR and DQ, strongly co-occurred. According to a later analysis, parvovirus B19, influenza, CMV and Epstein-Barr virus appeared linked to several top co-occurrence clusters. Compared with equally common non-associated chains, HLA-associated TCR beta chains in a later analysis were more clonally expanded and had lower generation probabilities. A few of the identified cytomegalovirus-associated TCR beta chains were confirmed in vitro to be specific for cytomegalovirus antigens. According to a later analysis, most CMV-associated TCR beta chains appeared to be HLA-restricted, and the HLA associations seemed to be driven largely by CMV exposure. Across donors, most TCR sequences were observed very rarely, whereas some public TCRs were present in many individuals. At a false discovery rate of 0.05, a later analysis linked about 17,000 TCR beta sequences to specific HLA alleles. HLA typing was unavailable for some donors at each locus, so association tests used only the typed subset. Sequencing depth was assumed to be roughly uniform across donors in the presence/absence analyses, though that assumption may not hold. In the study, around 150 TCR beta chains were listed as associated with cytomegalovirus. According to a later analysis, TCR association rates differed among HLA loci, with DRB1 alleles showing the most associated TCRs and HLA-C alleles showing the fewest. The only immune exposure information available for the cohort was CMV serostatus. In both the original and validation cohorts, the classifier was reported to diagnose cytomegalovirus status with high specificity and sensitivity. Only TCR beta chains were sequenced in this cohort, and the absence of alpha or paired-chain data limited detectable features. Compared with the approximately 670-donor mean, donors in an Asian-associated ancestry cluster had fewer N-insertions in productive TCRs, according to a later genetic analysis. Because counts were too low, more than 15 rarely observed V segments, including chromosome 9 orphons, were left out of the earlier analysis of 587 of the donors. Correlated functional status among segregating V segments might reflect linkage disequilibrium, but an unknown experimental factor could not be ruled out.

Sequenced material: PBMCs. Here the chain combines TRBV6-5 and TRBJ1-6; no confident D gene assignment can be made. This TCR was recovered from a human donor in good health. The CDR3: CASRLVNSPLHF. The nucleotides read TGTGCCAGCAGACTGGTTAATTCCCCCCTCCACTTT.